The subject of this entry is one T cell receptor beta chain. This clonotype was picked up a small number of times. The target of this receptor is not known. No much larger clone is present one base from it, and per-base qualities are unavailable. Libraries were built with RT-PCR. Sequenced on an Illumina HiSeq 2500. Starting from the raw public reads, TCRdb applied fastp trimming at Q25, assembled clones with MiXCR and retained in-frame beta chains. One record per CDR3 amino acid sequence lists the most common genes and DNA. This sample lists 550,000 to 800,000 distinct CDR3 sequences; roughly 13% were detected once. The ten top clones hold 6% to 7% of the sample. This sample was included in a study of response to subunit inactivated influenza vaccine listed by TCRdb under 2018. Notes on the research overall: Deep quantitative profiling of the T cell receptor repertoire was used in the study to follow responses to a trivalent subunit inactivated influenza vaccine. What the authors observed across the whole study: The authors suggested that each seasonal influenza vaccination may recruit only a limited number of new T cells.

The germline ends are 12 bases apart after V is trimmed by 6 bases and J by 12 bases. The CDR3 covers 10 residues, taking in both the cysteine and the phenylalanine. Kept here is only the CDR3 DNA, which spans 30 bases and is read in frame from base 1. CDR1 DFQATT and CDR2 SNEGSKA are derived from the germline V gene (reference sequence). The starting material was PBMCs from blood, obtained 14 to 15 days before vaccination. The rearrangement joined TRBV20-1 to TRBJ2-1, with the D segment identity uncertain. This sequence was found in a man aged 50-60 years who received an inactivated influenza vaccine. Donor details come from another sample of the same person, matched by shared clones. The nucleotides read TGCAGTGCCGCTCCGTCAGGGCAGTTCTTC. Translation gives CSAAPSGQFF.